Only a few counts were recorded for the clone carrying this TCR beta chain. As handled by the study authors: It was from reference gene primer amplification that nucleated cell counts were estimated. The data were produced by immunoSEQ multiplex PCR, yet TCRdb's version contains in-frame clones alone and is incomplete. V and J calls and clone size are as listed in that table; D and trimming were resolved from the DNA. The data show a few hundred thousand clones, with around 90% seen just once and 7% to 9% held by the top ten. This entry comes from a study of blood T cell repertoires in COVID-19. The wider study: Recovered status in Cohort 3 required two negative PCRs, clearance, or symptom resolution.

The study recruited people aged roughly 18 to 89 years across about 25 US areas. Participants' own reports of clinical history determined their cohort assignment. Germline V gene sequence: CDR1 MGHRA, CDR2 YSYEKL. The CDR3 extends over 17 amino acids. V shed 3 bases and J shed 0 bases, with 17 bases lying between them. The rearrangement uses TRBV4-1 and TRBJ1-2; D possibly corresponds to TRBD1 (6 bases). What was sequenced was PBMCs or T cells enriched from blood (not recorded which). This TCR was sampled from a man aged 25-40 years in a cohort exposed to, infected with or recovered from COVID-19 (not recorded which). DNA of the CDR3: TGCGCCAGCAGCCACCTTACAGGGTTGGTGGCTAACTATGGCTACACCTTC. This encodes CASSHLTGLVANYGYTF.